One sample yielded the 4 T cell receptor beta chains listed below, sequenced in a study of CD8 T cells in ankylosing spondylitis. One entry per CDR3 protein results from TCRdb running MiXCR on the 5' RACE reads. Among approximately 550,000 distinct CDR3 sequences listed, about 12% were seen once. These receptors lack a known antigen. Notes on the study in general: One TCR beta motif, made up of eight highly homologous variants, appeared characteristic of ankylosing spondylitis blood.

The sample comprised blood, either unsorted or a sorted T cell fraction (not recorded which). These receptors all stem from a male donor with ankylosing spondylitis.

In its sample, this clonotype was seen a few times. The chain is built from TRBV18 and TRBJ2-1; TRBD2 matches 7 bases. The J segment lost 4 bases and the V segment lost 3 bases, leaving 9 bases of the junction unmatched. CDR1 KGHSH and CDR2 LQKENI come from the germline V gene. This CDR3 is built from 16 residues. The CDR3 loop reads CASSPPGLAEYNEQFF. The CDR3 DNA is TGTGCCAGCTCACCCCCGGGGCTAGCGGAGTACAATGAGCAGTTCTTC.

This clonotype showed up just a few times. The chain joins TRBV27 to TRBJ2-2, with 11 bases lining up with TRBD1. CDR1 is MNHEY and CDR2 is SMNVEV in the germline V gene (reference sequence). V trimming: 5 bases; J trimming: 5 bases; junction bases outside the gene matches: 4. The CDR3 is 15 amino acids. The CDR3 reads CASSPDRGLTGELFF. DNA of the CDR3: TGTGCCAGCAGTCCGGACAGGGGGCTTACCGGGGAGCTGTTTTTT.

V is TRBV6-5 and J is TRBJ2-1; D might be TRBD1 (5 bases). The ends were cut back, 0 bases at V and 5 bases at J, with 8 bases in the middle. Germline-derived CDR1 and CDR2 are MNHEY and SVGAGI. This CDR3 is built from 14 residues. The CDR3 here is CASSYSIQDNEQFF. The CDR3 DNA reads as TGTGCCAGCAGTTACTCGATACAGGACAATGAGCAGTTCTTC.

This clonotype was observed a handful of times. J is TRBJ2-1 and V is TRBV7-9, with 8 bases fitting TRBD2. J lost 5 bases, V lost 8 bases, and 11 bases had no gene match. CDR1 and CDR2 (germline): SEHNR, FQNEAQ (reference sequence). This CDR3 comprises 15 residues. The CDR3 loop reads CASPLSGEGDNEQFF. DNA of the CDR3: TGTGCCAGCCCCCTTAGCGGGGAGGGGGACAATGAGCAGTTCTTC.